This T cell receptor beta chain was obtained from a study of shared clonotypes between healthy human individuals. Germline lookup yields CDR1 SGHRS and CDR2 YFSETQ. V dropped 3 bases and J dropped 6; count of bases not matched to a gene: 7. The CDR3 sequence is 15 residues long. Concerning this clone: The antigen is not known.

Libraries were prepared by immunoSEQ multiplex PCR; TCRdb keeps only in-frame clonotypes and omits some of them. The sample has 600,000 to 700,000 clones, around 73% seen once; the top ten hold roughly 2%. Study-level points and caveats: Naive subsets generally exceeded memory subsets in estimated richness. Clonotypes shared by all four donors outscored non-shared clonotypes in generation probability. Researchers sampled blood only, noting tissue repertoires likely differ.

The donors, all of them Caucasian adults, lived in Nashville, Tennessee. The material sequenced was memory CD4+ T cells sorted from blood. The sample's subset: CD45RA-negative fraction. This clonotype was obtained from a woman aged 25 to 39 in good health. This sequence joins TRBV5-1 and TRBJ2-7, with 12 nucleotides matching TRBD1. CDR3 DNA: TGCGCCAGCAGCTACCTCCTGGGACAGGGGGCCGAGCAGTACTTC. It translates to CASSYLLGQGAEQYF.